These T cell receptor beta chains were read from a single sample in a study of blood T cell repertoires in COVID-19. TCRdb keeps only in-frame clones here, not all; method: immunoSEQ multiplex PCR. The table includes fewer than 60,000 clones, about 80% detected once. Sample: peripheral blood. The origin of the receptors is a man aged 60-69 years with acute or convalescent COVID-19. Both conserved end residues are part of each CDR3. D genes are given only for firm matches. Some rows have no size entry. The others give once, few or many, or a class for an expanded clone.

- | TRBJ1-2 | - | TRBV6-2/TRBV6-3 | CASSSLRSTDIIYGYTF | TGTGCCAGCAGTTCCCTCCGATCGACGGACATAATCTATGGCTACACCTTC
- | TRBJ1-3 | TRBD1 | TRBV7-9 | CASSSRTGGTGNTIYF | TGTGCCAGCAGCTCGAGGACAGGGGGAACTGGAAACACCATATATTTT
- | TRBJ1-1 | - | TRBV7-2 | CASSLGRYTEAFF | TGTGCCAGCAGCTTAGGTCGGTACACTGAAGCTTTCTTT
- | TRBJ1-2 | TRBD1 | TRBV5-1 | CASSLGTGGELGYTF | TGCGCCAGCAGCTTGGGGACAGGGGGCGAATTGGGCTACACCTTC
few | TRBJ2-3 | TRBD1 | TRBV11-2 | CASSLTPPGQGRTDTQYF | TGTGCCAGCAGCCTAACCCCTCCGGGACAGGGGAGAACAGATACGCAGTATTTT
- | TRBJ2-7 | - | TRBV11-2 | CASSFRRDEQYF | TGTGCCAGCAGCTTTAGAAGAGACGAGCAGTACTTC
- | TRBJ1-1 | - | TRBV28 | CASSSHEGWGEAFF | TGTGCCAGCAGTTCCCATGAGGGCTGGGGTGAAGCTTTCTTT
- | TRBJ1-1 | - | TRBV3-1/TRBV3-2 | CASSPTRNTNTEAFF | TGTGCCAGCAGCCCGACCAGGAATACGAACACTGAAGCTTTCTTT
- | TRBJ1-4 | TRBD1 | TRBV6-5 | CASSSLTGGTNEKLFF | TGTGCCAGCAGTTCTCTCACAGGGGGAACTAATGAAAAACTGTTTTTT
once | TRBJ2-5 | TRBD2 | TRBV6-4 | CASRDGLAGLSETQYF | TGTGCCAGCAGGGATGGACTAGCGGGGCTTTCTGAGACCCAGTACTTC